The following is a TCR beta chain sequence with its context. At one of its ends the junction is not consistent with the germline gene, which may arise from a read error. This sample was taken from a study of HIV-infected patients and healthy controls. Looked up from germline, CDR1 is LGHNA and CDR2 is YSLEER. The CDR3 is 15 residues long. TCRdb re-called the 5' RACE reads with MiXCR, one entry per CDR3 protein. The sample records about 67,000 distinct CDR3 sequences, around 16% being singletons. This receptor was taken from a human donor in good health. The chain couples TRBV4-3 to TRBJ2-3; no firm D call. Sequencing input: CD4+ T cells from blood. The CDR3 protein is CTSQLGRRVTDTQYF. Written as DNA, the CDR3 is TGCACCAGCCAGTTAGGGCGACGCGTCACAGATACGCAGTATTTT.